Following are 11 T cell receptor beta chains from one sample sequenced in a study of liver allograft versus peripheral blood T cells. Study in general: Graft-liver T cell receptor repertoires were compared against recipient peripheral blood repertoires.

In TCRdb, the reads were re-called with MiXCR into one record per CDR3 protein. The data show 6,500 to 9,500 distinct CDR3 sequences, around 18% seen once. The receptors derive from a human patient who had a liver transplant. The T cells may come from the graft donor.

This clonotype is medium-sized. The chain carries TRBV7-2 and TRBJ1-6; D is perhaps TRBD1 (6 bases). The CDR3 is made up of 16 amino acids. V lost 2 bases to trimming and J lost 4 bases, with 12 bases between them. From germline, CDR1 is SGHTA and CDR2 FQGNSA. CDR3 sequence (DNA): TGTGCCAGCAGCTTATTTGGACAGTCATATAATTCACCCCTCCACTTT. Translated: CASSLFGQSYNSPLHF.

By frequency in the sample, this clonotype is medium-sized. The CDR3 DNA sequence: TGTGCCAGCGGGAGCTCCTACGAGCAGTACTTC. It is translated as CASGSSYEQYF. This chain joins TRBV6-5 and TRBJ2-7; perhaps TRBD2 as D (5 bases). The V and J ends lost 8 bases and 0 bases respectively, with 5 bases between them. CDR3 size: 11 residues. CDR1 and CDR2 from the germline V gene are MNHEY and SVGAGI.

This clonotype was seen only a few times. This rearrangement joins TRBV20-1 to TRBJ1-1; 10 bases are shared with TRBD1. With V trimmed by 2 bases and J by 5 bases, 14 bases remained unmatched. CDR3 length: 17 amino acids. Germline V gene lookup returns CDR1 DFQATT and CDR2 SNEGSKA (reference sequence). The CDR3 DNA sequence: TGCAGTGCTAGACCGGGACAGGGGTTTGGTTGGGATACTGAAGCTTTCTTT. It yields the protein CSARPGQGFGWDTEAFF.

This clonotype was detected only a few times. The chain couples TRBV28 to TRBJ2-1; TRBD2 matches 8 bases. V was pared by 9 bases and J by 9 bases, with 7 bases of the junction left unmatched. The CDR3 loop spans 12 amino acids. Looked up from germline, CDR1 is MDHEN and CDR2 is SYDVKM. Here the CDR3 reads CASIAGKGEQFF. The DNA for the CDR3 is TGTGCCAGTATAGCGGGGAAGGGTGAGCAGTTCTTC.

In its sample, this clonotype was seen many times. The V gene is TRBV5-6, the J gene TRBJ2-3; the D gene is possibly TRBD2 (5 bases). V was clipped by 3 bases and J by 2 bases, with 19 bases between them. The CDR3 has 17 residues. Germline-derived CDR1 and CDR2 are SGHDT and YYEEEE. CDR3 protein: CASSSRLRRGNTDTQYF. The DNA of the CDR3 is TGTGCCAGCAGCTCCAGATTACGACGGGGAAACACAGATACGCAGTATTTT.

In this sample, this clonotype is medium-sized. The CDR3 loop reads CASSLVSGERETQYF. CDR3 nucleotides: TGTGCCAGCAGCTTGGTGTCTGGGGAGAGGGAGACCCAGTACTTC. The J gene is TRBJ2-5, the V gene TRBV5-6, with D possibly matching TRBD2 (5 bases). This CDR3 contains 15 residues. Per the germline V gene, CDR1 is SGHDT and CDR2 is YYEEEE. The germline V and J ends were trimmed by 0 bases and 5 bases, with 14 bases remaining between them.

CDR3 loop: CASSPASGRSGNTIYF. Here the CDR3 DNA reads TGTGCCAGCAGTCCCGCAAGTGGGAGGTCTGGAAACACCATATATTTT. The V gene is TRBV11-2, the J gene TRBJ1-3; no clear D. The ends were cut back, 6 bases at V and 1 base at J, with 16 bases in the middle. CDR1 and CDR2 from the germline V gene are SGHAT and FQNNGV. This CDR3 region has 16 residues.

By frequency in the sample, this clonotype is medium-sized. This chain connects TRBV19 to TRBJ2-3; the D is unclear. Germline CDR1 reads LNHDA; CDR2 reads SQIVND (reference sequence). This CDR3 region has 14 residues. V was shortened by 7 bases and J by 2 bases, with 13 bases between the two germline ends. The CDR3 DNA is TGTGCCAGTACGGCCGGGCGCGCCACAGATACGCAGTATTTT. Residues: CASTAGRATDTQYF.

This clonotype counts as medium-sized (0.01 to 0.1%). This chain joins TRBV29-1 and TRBJ2-5; 8 bases map to TRBD1. The CDR3 runs 13 residues. Losses at the gene ends were 7 bases for V and 5 bases for J; bases not matched to a gene: 9. Germline values: CDR1 SQVTM, CDR2 ANQGSEA. CDR3 loop: CSGGTGRGETQYF. The CDR3 DNA follows: TGCAGCGGTGGGACAGGCCGGGGGGAGACCCAGTACTTC.

This clonotype counts as medium-sized. The V gene is TRBV10-3, the J gene TRBJ1-1; 9 nucleotides line up with TRBD1. The CDR3 covers 16 residues. Germline CDR1 and CDR2: ENHRY and SYGVKD. The trim removed 6 bases at V and 2 bases at J, leaving 10 bases unmatched. The CDR3 here is CAIRGPPGQGNTEAFF. In DNA, the CDR3 is TGTGCCATCAGGGGGCCCCCGGGACAGGGAAACACTGAAGCTTTCTTT.

This clonotype ranks as medium-sized. V usage is TRBV28 and J usage is TRBJ1-1; D is unclear. This CDR3 has 12 residues. Germline V gene lookup returns CDR1 MDHEN and CDR2 SYDVKM. V gave up 5 bases and J gave up 6 bases, with 10 bases separating them. In DNA, the CDR3 is TGTGCCAGCAGTGAAAGGAGAGCTGAAGCTTTCTTT. Its translation is CASSERRAEAFF.